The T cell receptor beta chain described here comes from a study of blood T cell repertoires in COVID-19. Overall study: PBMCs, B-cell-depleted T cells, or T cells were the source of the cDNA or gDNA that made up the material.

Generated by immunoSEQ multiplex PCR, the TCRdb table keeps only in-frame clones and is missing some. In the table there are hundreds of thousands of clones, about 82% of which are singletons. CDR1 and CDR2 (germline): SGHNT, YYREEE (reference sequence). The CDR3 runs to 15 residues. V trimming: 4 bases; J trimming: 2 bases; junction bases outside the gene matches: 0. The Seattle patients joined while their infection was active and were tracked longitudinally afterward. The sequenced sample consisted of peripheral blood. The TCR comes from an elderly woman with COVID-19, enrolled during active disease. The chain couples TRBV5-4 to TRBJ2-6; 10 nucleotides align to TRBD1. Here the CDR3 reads CASSGTGAGANVLTF. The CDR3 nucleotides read TGTGCCAGCAGCGGGACAGGGGCTGGGGCCAACGTCCTGACTTTC.